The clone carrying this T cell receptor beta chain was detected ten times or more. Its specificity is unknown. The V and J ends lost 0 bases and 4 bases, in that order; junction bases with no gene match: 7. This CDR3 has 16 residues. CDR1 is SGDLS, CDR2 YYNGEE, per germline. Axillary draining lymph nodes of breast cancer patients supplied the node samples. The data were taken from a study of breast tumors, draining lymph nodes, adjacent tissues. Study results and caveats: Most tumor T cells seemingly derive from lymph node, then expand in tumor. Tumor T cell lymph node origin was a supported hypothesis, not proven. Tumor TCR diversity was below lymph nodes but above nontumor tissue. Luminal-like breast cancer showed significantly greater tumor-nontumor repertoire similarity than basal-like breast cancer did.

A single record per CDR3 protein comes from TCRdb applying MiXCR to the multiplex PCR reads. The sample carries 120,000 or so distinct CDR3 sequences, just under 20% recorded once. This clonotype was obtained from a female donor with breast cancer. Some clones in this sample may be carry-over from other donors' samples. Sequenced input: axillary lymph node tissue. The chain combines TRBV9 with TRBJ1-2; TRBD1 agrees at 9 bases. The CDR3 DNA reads TGTGCCAGCAGCGTAGATCAACAGGGGGCTGCCTATGGCTACACCTTC. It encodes CASSVDQQGAAYGYTF.